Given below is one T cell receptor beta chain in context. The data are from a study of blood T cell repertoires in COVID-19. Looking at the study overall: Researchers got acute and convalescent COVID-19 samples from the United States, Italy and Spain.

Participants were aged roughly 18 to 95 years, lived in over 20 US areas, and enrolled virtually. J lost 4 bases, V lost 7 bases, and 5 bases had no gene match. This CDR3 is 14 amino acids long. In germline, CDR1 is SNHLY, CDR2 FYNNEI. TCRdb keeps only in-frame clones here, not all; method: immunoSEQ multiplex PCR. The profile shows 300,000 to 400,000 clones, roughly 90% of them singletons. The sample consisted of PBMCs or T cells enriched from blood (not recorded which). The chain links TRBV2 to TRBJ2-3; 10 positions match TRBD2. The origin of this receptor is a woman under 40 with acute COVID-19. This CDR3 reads CASNGAGGPDTQYF. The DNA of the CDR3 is TGTGCCAGCAATGGAGCGGGGGGGCCAGATACGCAGTATTTT.